This TCR beta chain was sequenced for a study of beta chain features in type 1 diabetes (dated by TCRdb to 2017 to 2018). About the full investigation: Patients and healthy donors did not differ in mean age, gender distribution, total cell number or subset yield. A total of about 100,000,000 sorted cells were examined across all samples, and RNA yield correlated strongly with the number of cells per subset. The study compared TCRB repertoires of sorted circulating CD4+ T cell subsets between recently diagnosed type 1 diabetes patients and matched healthy donors. Regulatory and stem cell-like memory subsets were isolated from only 8 patients and 8 healthy donors, whereas naive and central memory subsets came from all 30 or so donors. Points the paper makes about the study in general: Naive, central memory and regulatory TCRB repertoires appeared to be more alike among patients than among healthy donors. Shorter templates might have been favored by PCR, but patient and control samples were amplified and corrected together, so both groups would have been affected equally by any skew. Because cDNA was sequenced instead of genomic DNA, activated cells with high expression could be over-represented, although the groups did not differ in activation or CD3 levels. In all four CD4+ subsets, TCRB CDR3 length was moderately but significantly shorter in type 1 diabetes patients. Only small numbers of individuals were included in the HLA sub-analyses, which left unresolved whether HLA type had any influence on TCRB rearrangement. Patients with type 1 diabetes made fewer insertions and deleted more nucleotides at VDJ recombination sites, implying thymic rearrangement abnormalities.

From each donor, a single peripheral blood sample of about 110 mL on average was drawn into heparinised tubes. A BD FACSAria II was used to sort naive, central memory, regulatory and stem cell-like memory CD4+ T cells with a panel that included CD45RO, CCR7, CD25, CD127, CD95 and CD27. All sorted populations exceeded 95% purity. Right away, PBMCs were isolated by Lymphoprep density gradient centrifugation and were stained directly, with no culture step. Samples were stained and sorted in pairs, with one healthy donor and one patient per experiment, so that batch effects were minimized. This clone was detected only a few times. Its antigen target is currently unknown. Since no conserved phenylalanine or tryptophan closes the CDR3, a read error is the likely cause. It is unclear where the CDR3 begins or ends on the DNA, so no DNA is shown, and the CDR3 is as TCRdb lists it. All of the isolated RNA was reverse transcribed with the High Capacity cDNA Reverse Transcription Kit, so expressed TCRB transcripts were sequenced. Deep immunoSEQ sequencing was applied to naive, central memory and regulatory T cell samples, giving an average of roughly 3.5 million total reads per sample. Sorted cells were lysed in RLT buffer, and RNA was extracted using DNase-treated RNeasy Micro or Mini kits according to cell number. To prevent cross-contamination, each cell subset was processed individually, whereas patient and healthy donor samples were processed jointly. The immunoSEQ multiplex PCR was used to amplify TCRB sequences from cDNA, yielding 87-bp fragments that span the CDR3 region. Sequencing of the amplicons was done on the Illumina HiSeq platform. The original methods were these. PCR bias was corrected computationally using synthetic template baselines, and reads within Hamming distance 2 were collapsed, with unmergeable singletons discarded. Reads were aligned against IMGT to assign V, D and J genes, CDR3 length and insertions or deletions at six rearrangement sites. Clonotype counts were normalized to sorted cell number within each subset before computing true diversity and Gini coefficients with the tcR R package. Repertoire sharing was quantified using the overlap coefficient calculated on TCRB nucleotide sequences. As a proxy for the pre-selection repertoire, out-of-frame TCRB sequences from naive cells were analyzed. Drawn from immuneACCESS, this table holds only the in-frame rearrangements with V and J called that TCRdb kept. Clones are partly lost; checked studies trace under half to an unresolved V gene and leave the rest unexplained. V and J calls and clone size are as listed in that table; D and trimming were resolved from the DNA. This sample comprises roughly 230,000 clones, roughly a tenth of them detected only once. The ten biggest clones cover about 0.018% of the sample.

The germline V gene provides CDR1 SGDLS and CDR2 YYNGEE. The CDR3 region is 12 residues in length, termini included. Material for sequencing was naive CD4+ T cells from blood. The sample's cell subset or site label, decoded: true naive CD4+ T cells. The V gene is TRBV9 and the J gene is TRBJ1-2; the D call of TRBD1 is as the table states it, not checked on the DNA. The source is a man between 25 and 39 years old with type 1 diabetes. Here the CDR3 is given as CAAGRGQSVAPV.